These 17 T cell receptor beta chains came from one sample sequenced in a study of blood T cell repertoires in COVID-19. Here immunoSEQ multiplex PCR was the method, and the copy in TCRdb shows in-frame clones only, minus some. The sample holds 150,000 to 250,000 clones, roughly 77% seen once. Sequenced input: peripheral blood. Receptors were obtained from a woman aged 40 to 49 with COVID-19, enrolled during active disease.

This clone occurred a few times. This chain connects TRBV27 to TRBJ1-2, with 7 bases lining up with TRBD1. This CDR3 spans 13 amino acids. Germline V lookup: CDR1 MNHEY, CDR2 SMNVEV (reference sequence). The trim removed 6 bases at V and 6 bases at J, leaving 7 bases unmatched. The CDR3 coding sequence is TGTGCCAGCAGCCTGATGACAGGGAATGGCTACACCTTC. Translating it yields CASSLMTGNGYTF.

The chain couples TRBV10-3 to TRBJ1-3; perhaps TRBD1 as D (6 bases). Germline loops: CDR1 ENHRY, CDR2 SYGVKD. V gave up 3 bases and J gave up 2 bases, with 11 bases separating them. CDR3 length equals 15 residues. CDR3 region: CAISEKDRPGNTIYF. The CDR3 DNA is TGTGCCATCAGTGAAAAGGACAGACCTGGAAACACCATATATTTT.

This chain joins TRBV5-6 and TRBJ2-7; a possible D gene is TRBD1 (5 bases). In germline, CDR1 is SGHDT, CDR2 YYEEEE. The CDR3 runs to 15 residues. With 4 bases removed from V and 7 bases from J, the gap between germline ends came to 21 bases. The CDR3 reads CASSQGLTTRWEQYF. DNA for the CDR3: TGTGCCAGCAGCCAGGGCCTCACAACCCGCTGGGAGCAGTACTTC. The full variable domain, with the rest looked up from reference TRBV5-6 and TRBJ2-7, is DAGVTQSPTHLIKTRGQQVTLRCSPKSGHDTVSWYQQALGQGPQFIFQYYEEEERQRGNFPDRFSGHQFPNYSSELNVNALLLGDSALYLCASSQGLTTRWEQYFGPGTRLTVT.

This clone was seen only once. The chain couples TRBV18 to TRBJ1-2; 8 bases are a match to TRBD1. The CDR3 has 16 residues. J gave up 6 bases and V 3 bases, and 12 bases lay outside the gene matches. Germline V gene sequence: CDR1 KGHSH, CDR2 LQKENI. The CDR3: CASSPPGTGGQDGYTF. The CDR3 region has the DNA TGTGCCAGCTCACCTCCCGGGACCGGGGGACAGGATGGCTACACCTTC.

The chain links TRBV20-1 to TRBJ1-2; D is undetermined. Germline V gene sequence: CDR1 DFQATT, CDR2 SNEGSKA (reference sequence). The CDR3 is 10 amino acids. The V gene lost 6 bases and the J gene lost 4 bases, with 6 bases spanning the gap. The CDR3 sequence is CSARGYGYTF. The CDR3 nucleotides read TGCAGTGCCCGGGGCTATGGCTACACCTTC.

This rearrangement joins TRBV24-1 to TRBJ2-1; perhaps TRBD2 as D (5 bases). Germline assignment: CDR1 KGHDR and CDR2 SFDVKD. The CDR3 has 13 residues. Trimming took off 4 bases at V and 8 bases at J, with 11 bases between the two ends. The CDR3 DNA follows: TGTGCCACCAGTGACTCGGGGTGGTATGAGCAGTTCTTC. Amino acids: CATSDSGWYEQFF.

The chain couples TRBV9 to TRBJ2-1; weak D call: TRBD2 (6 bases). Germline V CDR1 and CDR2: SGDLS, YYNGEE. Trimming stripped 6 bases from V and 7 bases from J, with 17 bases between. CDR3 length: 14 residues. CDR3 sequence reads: CASTSFGSKNEQFF. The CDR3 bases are TGTGCCAGCACTTCCTTCGGGAGTAAAAATGAGCAGTTCTTC.

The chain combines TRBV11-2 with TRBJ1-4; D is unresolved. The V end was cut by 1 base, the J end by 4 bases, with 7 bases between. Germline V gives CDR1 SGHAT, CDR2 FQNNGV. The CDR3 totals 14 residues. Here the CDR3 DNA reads TGTGCCAGCAGCTTAGTGGGCCTTAATGAAAAACTGTTTTTT. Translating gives CASSLVGLNEKLFF.

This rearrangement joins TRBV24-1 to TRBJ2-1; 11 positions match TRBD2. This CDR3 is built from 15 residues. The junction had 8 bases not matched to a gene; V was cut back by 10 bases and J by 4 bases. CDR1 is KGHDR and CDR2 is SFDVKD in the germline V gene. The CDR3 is CATSTSGNPYNEQFF. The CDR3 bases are TGTGCCACTTCGACTAGCGGGAACCCATACAATGAGCAGTTCTTC.

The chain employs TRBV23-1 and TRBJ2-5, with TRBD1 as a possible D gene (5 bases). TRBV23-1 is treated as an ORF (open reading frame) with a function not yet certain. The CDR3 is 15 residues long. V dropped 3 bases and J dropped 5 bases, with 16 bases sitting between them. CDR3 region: CASSHRLRGRETQYF. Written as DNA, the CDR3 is TGCGCCAGCAGTCATCGGCTAAGGGGCCGGGAGACCCAGTACTTC.

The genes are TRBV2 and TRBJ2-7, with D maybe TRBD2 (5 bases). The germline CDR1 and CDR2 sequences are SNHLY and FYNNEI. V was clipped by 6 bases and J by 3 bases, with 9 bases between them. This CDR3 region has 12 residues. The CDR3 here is CASRGVFYEQYF. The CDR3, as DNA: TGTGCCAGCAGGGGAGTCTTCTACGAGCAGTACTTC.

The DNA of the CDR3 is TGTGCCAGCAGTTACGACTCCGCGAACACTGAAGCTTTCTTT. It yields the protein CASSYDSANTEAFF. The V call is TRBV6-5, the J call TRBJ1-1; D not resolved. Between the trimmed V and J ends, which lost 2 bases and 1 base, there was a span of 8 bases. The CDR3 runs 14 residues. Per germline, CDR1 MNHEY and CDR2 SVGAGI.

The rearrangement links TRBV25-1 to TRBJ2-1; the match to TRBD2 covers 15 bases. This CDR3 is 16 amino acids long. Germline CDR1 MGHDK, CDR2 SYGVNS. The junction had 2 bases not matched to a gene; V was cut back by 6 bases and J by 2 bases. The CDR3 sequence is CASSGLAGGPYNEQFF. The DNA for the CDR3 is TGTGCCAGCAGCGGACTAGCGGGAGGGCCCTACAATGAGCAGTTCTTC.

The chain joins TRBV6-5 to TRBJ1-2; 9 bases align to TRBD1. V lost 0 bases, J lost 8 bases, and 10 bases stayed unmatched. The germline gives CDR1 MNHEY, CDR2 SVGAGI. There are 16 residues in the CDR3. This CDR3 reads CASSYSGTGRSSGYTF. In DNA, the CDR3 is TGTGCCAGCAGTTACTCCGGGACAGGGCGAAGTAGCGGCTACACCTTC.

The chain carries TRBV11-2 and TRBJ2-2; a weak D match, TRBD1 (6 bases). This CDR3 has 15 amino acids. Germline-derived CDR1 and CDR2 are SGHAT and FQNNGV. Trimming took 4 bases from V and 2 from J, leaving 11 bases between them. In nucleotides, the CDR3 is TGTGCCAGCAGCTCCTCGGACAGAAACACCGGGGAGCTGTTTTTT. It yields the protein CASSSSDRNTGELFF.

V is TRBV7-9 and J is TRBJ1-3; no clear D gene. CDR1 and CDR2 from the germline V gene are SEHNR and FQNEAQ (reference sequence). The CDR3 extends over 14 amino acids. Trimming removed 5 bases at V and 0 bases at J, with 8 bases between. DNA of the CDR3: TGTGCCAGCAGCCAACAAGACTCTGGAAACACCATATATTTT. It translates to CASSQQDSGNTIYF.

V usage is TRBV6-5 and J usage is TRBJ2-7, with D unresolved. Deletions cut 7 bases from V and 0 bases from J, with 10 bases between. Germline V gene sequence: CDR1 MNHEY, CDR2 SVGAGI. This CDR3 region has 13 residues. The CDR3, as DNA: TGTGCCAGCACGCCGGGTTCCTCCTACGAGCAGTACTTC. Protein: CASTPGSSYEQYF.